The present T cell receptor (beta chain) was sequenced within a study of T cell repertoires in cytomegalovirus infection. Study-wide context: CMV infection together with matching HLA type was indicated by public TCR beta signatures.

TCRdb re-derived calls from the reads in MiXCR, one entry per CDR3 protein. Here the sample spans roughly 120,000 distinct CDR3 sequences, about 9.5% being singletons. Many counts were recorded for this clonotype. The antigen is unknown. Overall study results and limits: Dominating the ex vivo response were TCR beta clonotypes that were CMV-specific and HLA-C-restricted. Cumulative frequency (of public TCR beta family members) identified carriers of CMV plus the relevant HLA.

The receptor was derived from a human donor in good health (CMV status not recorded). Some clones in this sample may be carry-over from other donors' samples. Source material: PBMCs, sequenced either directly or after in vitro stimulation (not recorded which).

CDR3 nucleotide sequence: TGTGCCAGCAGCTTAAGGGGGGGGGAGACCTACGAGCAGTACTTC. It yields the protein CASSLRGGETYEQYF. The gene calls are TRBV7-6 and TRBJ2-7, with D possibly matching TRBD2 (7 bases). Per germline, CDR1 SGHVS and CDR2 FNYEAQ. Trimming shortened V by 2 bases and J by 2 bases, and 13 bases separated the two germline ends. The CDR3 covers 15 residues.